A selection of T cell receptor beta chains follows, all from one sample in a study of cytomegalovirus exposure and HLA in healthy donors. TCRdb's copy holds only in-frame clones and misses some; the assay was immunoSEQ multiplex PCR. Here the sample spans 90,000 or so clones, around 96% being singletons. Sample: PBMCs. The receptor set was obtained from a man between 18 and 35 years old in good health and CMV-seronegative. The CDR3 runs from the conserved cysteine through the conserved F or W. A D gene is named only where the DNA matches it firmly. Not every row has a clone size; where given, it reads once, few, many or a size class.

DNA: TGTGCCAGCAGCTCCTACTATCGGGAGGCCGTCGGGACCCAGTACTTC
CDR3: CASSSYYREAVGTQYF
J: TRBJ2-5
size: NA
V: TRBV7-2
D: TRBD2

DNA: TGTGCCAGCAGTTCTAAGCGATGGACTGAAGCTTTCTTT
CDR3: CASSSKRWTEAFF
J: TRBJ1-1
size: NA
V: TRBV28
D: NA

DNA: TGTGCCAGCAGTGGGACTAGCGGGAGGGTTGTCGATGAGCAGTTCTTC
CDR3: CASSGTSGRVVDEQFF
J: TRBJ2-1
size: NA
V: TRBV2
D: TRBD2

DNA: TGTGCCAGCAGCTTAGCGGGGGGAAAGCAGCCCCAGCATTTT
CDR3: CASSLAGGKQPQHF
J: TRBJ1-5
size: NA
V: TRBV7-8
D: NA

DNA: TGTGCCAGCAGCCACAGTAGCGGGAGGGGTTACACCGGGGAGCTGTTTTTT
CDR3: CASSHSSGRGYTGELFF
J: TRBJ2-2
size: few
V: TRBV4-2
D: TRBD2

DNA: TGCAGTGCTAGTTCCGGGGAGCAGTTCTTC
CDR3: CSASSGEQFF
J: TRBJ2-1
size: few
V: TRBV20-1
D: NA

DNA: TGTGCCAGCAGCTTAGGGGGCGGTGGCTACACCTTC
CDR3: CASSLGGGGYTF
J: TRBJ1-2
size: NA
V: TRBV5-8
D: TRBD1

DNA: TGCAGCGTTGAGTTTGCGACTAGCGGTCCTTACGCTGAGCAGTTCTTC
CDR3: CSVEFATSGPYAEQFF
J: TRBJ2-1
size: few
V: TRBV29-1
D: TRBD2

DNA: TGTGCCAGCAGCTTCAAGGAGATGAACACTGAAGCTTTCTTT
CDR3: CASSFKEMNTEAFF
J: TRBJ1-1
size: NA
V: TRBV11-2
D: NA

DNA: TGTGCCAGTAGTATTGTCGTGAACACTGAAGCTTTCTTT
CDR3: CASSIVVNTEAFF
J: TRBJ1-1
size: NA
V: TRBV19
D: NA

DNA: TGTGCCAGCACCCAAGCGGGAGTGGGGGATACGCAGTATTTT
CDR3: CASTQAGVGDTQYF
J: TRBJ2-3
size: NA
V: TRBV6-5
D: TRBD2

DNA: TGTGCCAGCAGCAAAACAGGACTAGGCTACGAGCAGTACTTC
CDR3: CASSKTGLGYEQYF
J: TRBJ2-7
size: NA
V: TRBV11-3
D: TRBD2

DNA: TGTGCCAGCAGAGGGCGGGGCAGGGTTGGGGAAAAACTGTTTTTT
CDR3: CASRGRGRVGEKLFF
J: TRBJ1-4
size: NA
V: TRBV7-2
D: NA

DNA: TGTGCCTGGAGTGCCCTAGGGACAGGCCCGGCCGACGAGCAGTACTTC
CDR3: CAWSALGTGPADEQYF
J: TRBJ2-7
size: NA
V: TRBV30
D: TRBD1

DNA: TGTGCCAGTAGTAATGGACGGGGACTAGTGACTTACTCCTACAATGAGCAGTTCTTC
CDR3: CASSNGRGLVTYSYNEQFF
J: TRBJ2-1
size: once
V: TRBV19
D: TRBD2

DNA: TGCGCCAGCGGACCGTCAGGGGGCGCATCCCTAAATCAGCCCCAGCATTTT
CDR3: CASGPSGGASLNQPQHF
J: TRBJ1-5
size: NA
V: TRBV5-1
D: TRBD1

DNA: TGTGCCACCATGGACAGGTCACTAGGCACCGGGGAGCTGTTTTTT
CDR3: CATMDRSLGTGELFF
J: TRBJ2-2
size: NA
V: TRBV10-3
D: TRBD1

DNA: TGTGCCAGCAGTGACGATCCGGGACTCTATGGCTACACCTTC
CDR3: CASSDDPGLYGYTF
J: TRBJ1-2
size: NA
V: TRBV6-4
D: NA

DNA: TGTGCTAGTGGTTCTGGGAGCGGGAGGGTTGGTGAGCAGTTCTTC
CDR3: CASGSGSGRVGEQFF
J: TRBJ2-1
size: NA
V: TRBV12-5
D: TRBD2